This T cell receptor (beta chain) is from a study of T-cell memory formation after mild COVID-19. Overall study results and limits: The pre-infection memory compartment contained some responding clones, suggesting cross-reactive memory joined. Clones that got smaller from day 15 to 85 had even CD4/CD8, while clones growing later tipped toward CD4+. The study found contracting CD4+ clones mainly in CM and EM and contracting CD8+ clones in EMRA.

The length of the CDR3 is 13 residues. In germline, CDR1 is LNHDA, CDR2 SQIVND (reference sequence). V was shortened by 3 bases and J by 0 bases, with 5 bases between the two germline ends. TCR alpha and TCR beta cDNA libraries with sample barcodes and UMIs came from 5'RACE using constant-segment primers. One entry per CDR3 protein results from TCRdb running MiXCR on the 5' RACE reads. The table shows approximately 560,000 distinct CDR3 sequences, with 17% occurring only once. For this clonotype: The antigen remains undetermined.

The rearrangement links TRBV19 to TRBJ1-2; D is undetermined. This receptor was taken from an adult woman who had mild COVID-19 (a few samples of this study predate the infection). Cell type and time point are not known. Sequenced sample: PBMCs or a T cell subset sorted from them (not recorded which). The CDR3 reads CASSIRANYGYTF. The CDR3 bases are TGTGCCAGTAGTATCCGAGCTAACTATGGCTACACCTTC.